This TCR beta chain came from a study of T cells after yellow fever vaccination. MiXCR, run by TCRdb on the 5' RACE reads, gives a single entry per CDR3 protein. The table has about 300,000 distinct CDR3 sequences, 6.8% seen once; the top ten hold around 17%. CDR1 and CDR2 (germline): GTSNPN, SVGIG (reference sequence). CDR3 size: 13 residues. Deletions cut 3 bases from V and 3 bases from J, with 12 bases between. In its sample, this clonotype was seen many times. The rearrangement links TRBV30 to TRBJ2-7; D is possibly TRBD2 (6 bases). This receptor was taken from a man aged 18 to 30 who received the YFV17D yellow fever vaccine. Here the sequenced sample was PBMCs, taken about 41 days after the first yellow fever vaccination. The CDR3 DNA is TGTGCCTGGAGGATGGGGGGAAACTACGAGCAGTACTTC. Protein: CAWRMGGNYEQYF.